This entry lists 10 T cell receptor beta chains sequenced from one sample in a study of shared clonotypes between healthy human individuals. Only in-frame clones appear in the TCRdb table, and some are missing; sequencing was by immunoSEQ multiplex PCR. Altogether about 2.5 million clones are present, less than 95% being singletons, with the ten largest covering approximately 0.39%. Sample: naive CD4+ T cells from PBMCs. Described subset: CD45RA+ positively selected. Receptors were obtained from a man aged 18 to 30 in good health. Some clones in this sample may be carry-over from other donors' samples.

This chain connects TRBV13 to TRBJ2-7; 16 nucleotides match TRBD2. J lost 6 bases, V lost 1 base, and 6 bases had no gene match. The CDR3 sequence is 17 residues long. The germline V gene encodes CDR1 PRHDT and CDR2 FYEKMQ (reference sequence). CDR3 bases: TGTGCCAGCAGCTTAGAGGGACTAGCGGGAGGGCCCCCCGAGCAGTACTTC. Amino acids: CASSLEGLAGGPPEQYF.

The chain carries TRBV21-1 and TRBJ2-4; the D segment call TRBD1 is taken from the table without a DNA check. TRBV21-1 constitutes a pseudogene. CDR3 length: 17 amino acids. The CDR3 bases are TGTGCCAGCAGCCGGGACAGGGGATGTTTCGGCAAAAACATTCAGTACTTC. Its protein product is CASSRDRGCFGKNIQYF.

This rearrangement joins TRBV5-1 to TRBJ2-7; 9 nucleotides agree with TRBD1. Germline assignment: CDR1 SGHRS and CDR2 YFSETQ. This CDR3 has 13 residues. V gave up 6 bases and J gave up 3 bases; unmatched junction bases: 4. The CDR3 loop reads CASTLTGGYEQYF. The CDR3 DNA sequence: TGCGCCAGCACCCTGACAGGGGGCTACGAGCAGTACTTC.

The chain is built from TRBV18 and TRBJ2-3; no definite D call. Germline values: CDR1 KGHSH, CDR2 LQKENI. The CDR3 consists of 15 residues. V was shortened by 5 bases and J by 2 bases, with 14 bases between the two germline ends. The chain's CDR3 is CASSAQSRDTDTQYF. CDR3 in DNA: TGTGCCAGCTCAGCCCAAAGCAGAGACACAGATACGCAGTATTTT. The complete variable domain, with remaining parts taken from reference TRBV18 and TRBJ2-3, reads NAGVMQNPRHLVRRRGQEARLRCSPMKGHSHVYWYRQLPEEGLKFMVYLQKENIIDESGMPKERFSAEFPKEGPSILRIQQVVRGDSAAYFCASSAQSRDTDTQYFGPGTRLTVL.

The chain is built from TRBV7-3 and TRBJ2-3; perhaps D is TRBD1 or TRBD2 (6 bases each). The V end lost 4 bases, the J end lost 5 bases, and 19 bases lay between the germline ends. Germline CDR1 reads SGHTA; CDR2 reads FQGTGA. The CDR3 has 16 amino acids. The CDR3 spells CASSSNRGDIGDTQYF. In DNA, the CDR3 is TGTGCCAGCAGCTCTAATCGCGGGGACATTGGAGATACGCAGTATTTT.

The rearrangement joins TRBV30 to TRBJ2-5; D possibly corresponds to TRBD2 (6 bases). With 3 bases removed from V and 5 bases from J, the gap between germline ends came to 10 bases. The CDR3 is 12 residues long. Looked up from germline, CDR1 is GTSNPN and CDR2 is SVGIG (reference sequence). The CDR3 region has the DNA TGTGCCTGGAGGGAGGGCTCGGAGACCCAGTACTTC. Its translation: CAWREGSETQYF.

The chain uses TRBV7-9 and TRBJ1-3; a weak D match, TRBD1 (6 bases). Germline CDR1 is SEHNR and CDR2 is FQNEAQ (reference sequence). V lost 5 bases and J lost 4, with 18 bases in between. CDR3 length: 16 amino acids. The CDR3 region has the DNA TGTGCCAGCAGCCCAGGGGCAGGGGAGGCCGGAAACACCATATATTTT. This sequence encodes CASSPGAGEAGNTIYF.

The chain couples TRBV9 to TRBJ2-3; 7 bases line up with TRBD1. Germline V gene data show CDR1 as SGDLS and CDR2 as YYNGEE. The CDR3 has 16 residues. The V gene end was trimmed by 3 bases and the J gene end by 3 bases; junction bases not matched to a gene: 10. This CDR3 is CASSARRTGTTDTQYF. As DNA, the CDR3 is TGTGCCAGCAGCGCCCGTCGGACAGGAACGACAGATACGCAGTATTTT.

This chain links TRBV25-1 with TRBJ1-1, with D hard to call. Germline V CDR1 and CDR2: MGHDK, SYGVNS. Trimming took off 4 bases at V and 3 bases at J, with 9 bases between the two ends. The CDR3 is made up of 13 amino acids. The CDR3 DNA reads TGTGCCAGCAGTGGTTTGGCAGACACTGAAGCTTTCTTT. Protein product: CASSGLADTEAFF.

A note on this clone: Its ends do not fully match the called genes, so a read error is possible. This chain joins TRBV6-1 and TRBJ1-2, with D hard to call. CDR1 and CDR2 (germline): MNHNS, SASEGT. The CDR3 sequence is 13 residues long. The CDR3 sequence: CASREGLIYGYTF. The CDR3 nucleotides read TGTGCCAGCAGGGAAGGGCTTATCTATGGCTACACCTTC.